This is a list of T cell receptor delta chains from one sample in a study of gamma-delta T cells after stem cell transplantation. TCRdb applied CATT to the RT-PCR reads for clone calling. The sample consists of about 3,000 delta-chain clones, 4% to 5.5% of them appearing once. The sequenced material came from gamma-delta T cells. The receptor source for this set is a human donor. It is not recorded whose cells these are; they may come from a transplant donor. Both conserved end residues are part of each CDR3. A D gene is named only where the DNA matches it firmly. The listing skips clone size in some rows; elsewhere it reads once, few, many or a size class.

CACDTVGLSGDTRSDKLIF	TRDJ1	TRDV2	19	few	TRDD3
CACVPLKAGGYPNTDKLIF	TRDJ1	TRDV2	19	medium-sized	TRDD3
CACDAGYWGIQDGGSWDTRQMFF	TRDJ3	TRDV2	23	medium-sized	TRDD3
CACDESGGSSSWDTRQMFF	TRDJ3	TRDV2	19	large	TRDD3
CACDRVQGVPNTLRGTDKLIF	TRDJ1	TRDV2	21	few	.
CACDTAAGGYGSSWDTRQMFF	TRDJ3	TRDV2	21	few	TRDD3
CACVRLHPGGEYTDKLIF	TRDJ1	TRDV2	18	large	TRDD3
CACDPVLGTTARRDKLIF	TRDJ1	TRDV2	18	few	TRDD3
CACDTPPTPYVSGANASWDTRQMFF	TRDJ3	TRDV2	25	large	.
CACDTVGLTNWGVPYTDKLIF	TRDJ1	TRDV2	21	few	.
CACEKMGDRKYTDKLIF	TRDJ1	TRDV2	17	few	TRDD3
CACDTVDSHTDKLIF	TRDJ1	TRDV2	15	medium-sized	.
CACDLLGDKTDKLIF	TRDJ1	TRDV2	15	few	TRDD3
CACDYTGGSDKLIF	TRDJ1	TRDV2	14	.	TRDD3
CACDTVLGGSREPDKLIF	TRDJ1	TRDV2	18	.	TRDD3
CACDLISTGGSRTTDKLIF	TRDJ1	TRDV2	19	.	TRDD3
CACDPLLGEIQYTDKLIF	TRDJ1	TRDV2	18	large	TRDD3
CACDPLTGGLTVNTDKLIF	TRDJ1	TRDV2	19	medium-sized	TRDD3
CACDTMSLGDTRALTDKLIF	TRDJ1	TRDV2	20	.	TRDD3
CACDHIPNRISGGYVTGKLIF	TRDJ1	TRDV2	21	.	TRDD3
CACDSLAGAMGYTDKLIF	TRDJ1	TRDV2	18	.	.
CACESLGDPPKSDKLIF	TRDJ1	TRDV2	17	medium-sized	.
CACDTLTGGFSYTDKLIF	TRDJ1	TRDV2	18	medium-sized	TRDD3
CACDTLGTTAGKLIF	TRDJ1	TRDV2	15	few	TRDD3
CACDPLLGDDKLIF	TRDJ1	TRDV2	14	medium-sized	TRDD3
CACDPLQILGETYTDKLIF	TRDJ1	TRDV2	19	.	TRDD3
CACDLLGDYTDKLIF	TRDJ1	TRDV2	15	medium-sized	TRDD3
CACDRLLGDTGQYTDKLIF	TRDJ1	TRDV2	19	medium-sized	TRDD3
CACDTVLGDPQYTDKLIF	TRDJ1	TRDV2	18	medium-sized	TRDD3
CACDTGSLRAGGYDTDKLIF	TRDJ1	TRDV2	20	few	TRDD3
CACDFVGDTVDKLIF	TRDJ1	TRDV2	15	.	TRDD3
CACDTATGGLSSWDTRQMFF	TRDJ3	TRDV2	20	.	TRDD3
CACDTVTGQEGTWDTRQMFF	TRDJ3	TRDV2	20	medium-sized	.
CACDQSYWGIRSTPSYTDKLIF	TRDJ1	TRDV2	22	.	TRDD3
CACDTLLTGGPPSPSYTDKLIF	TRDJ1	TRDV2	22	few	TRDD3
CACDNVLGGPRGLTAQLFF	TRDJ2	TRDV2	19	few	TRDD3
CACDTLGIEYTDKLIF	TRDJ1	TRDV2	16	large	.
CACDPLGDFHTDKLIF	TRDJ1	TRDV2	16	few	TRDD3
CACDTLVSSTDNLIF	TRDJ1	TRDV2	15	few	.
CACDVLGAPVTDKLIF	TRDJ1	TRDV2	16	.	TRDD3
CACDTVGGYSDKLIF	TRDJ1	TRDV2	15	large	TRDD3
CACDTVLGDTSSWDTRQMFF	TRDJ3	TRDV2	20	few	TRDD3
CACDTLTGGPAVYTDKLIF	TRDJ1	TRDV2	19	medium-sized	TRDD3
CACDLLGDTYTDKLIF	TRDJ1	TRDV2	16	.	TRDD3
CACDTLGDTEGKLIF	TRDJ1	TRDV2	15	few	TRDD3
CAASARCKRRNWGIRADKLIF	TRDJ1	TRAV29/DV5	21	medium-sized	TRDD3
CACDSTGGVSSWDTRQMFF	TRDJ3	TRDV2	19	medium-sized	TRDD3
CACDDLVLGGYTDKLIF	TRDJ1	TRDV2	17	.	TRDD3
CACDRVGDWGTTDKLIF	TRDJ1	TRDV2	17	medium-sized	TRDD3
CACDTVPTGGYFSDKLIF	TRDJ1	TRDV2	18	medium-sized	TRDD3